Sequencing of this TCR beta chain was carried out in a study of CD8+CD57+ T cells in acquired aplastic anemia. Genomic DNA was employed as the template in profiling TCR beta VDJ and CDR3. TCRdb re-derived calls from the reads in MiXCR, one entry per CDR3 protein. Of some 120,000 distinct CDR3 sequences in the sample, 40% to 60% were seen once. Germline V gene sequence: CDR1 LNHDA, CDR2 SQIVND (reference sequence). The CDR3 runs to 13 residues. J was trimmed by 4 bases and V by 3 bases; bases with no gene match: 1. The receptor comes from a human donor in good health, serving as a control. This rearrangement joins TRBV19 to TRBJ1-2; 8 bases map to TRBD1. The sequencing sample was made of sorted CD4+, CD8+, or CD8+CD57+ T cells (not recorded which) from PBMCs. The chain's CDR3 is CASSIGTGYGYTF. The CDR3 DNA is TGTGCCAGTAGTATCGGGACAGGCTATGGCTACACCTTC.